Given below is one T cell receptor beta chain in context. The sample is drawn from a study of blood T cell repertoires in COVID-19. Study at large: Samples representing acute and convalescent COVID-19 were sourced from the United States, Italy and Spain. T cells, B-cell-depleted T cells, or PBMCs provided the cDNA or gDNA that served as material.

Original handling: Scientists estimated how many nucleated cells there were by amplifying reference gene primers. Clones were sequenced by immunoSEQ multiplex PCR, and TCRdb holds only the in-frame ones, with some missing. V and J calls plus clone size are reproduced from that table; the DNA served to infer D and trimming. Found here are about 120,000 clones, 65% to 80% of them singletons; the top ten hold 2% to 3%. This receptor was taken from a middle-aged man with acute or convalescent COVID-19. The sample comprised peripheral blood.

The DNA of the CDR3 is TGCAGTGCTAGTAGCTACCGGGAAGACGACGAGCAGTACTTC. This codes for CSASSYREDDEQYF. V usage is TRBV20-1 and J usage is TRBJ2-7, with a weak D call TRBD2 (5 bases). Germline CDR1 is DFQATT and CDR2 is SNEGSKA (reference sequence). V dropped 3 bases and J dropped 5 bases, with 17 bases sitting between them. There are 14 residues in the CDR3.